This T cell receptor (beta chain) originates from a study of beta chain features in type 1 diabetes (dated by TCRdb to about 2018). Notes on the research overall: Patients and healthy donors did not differ in mean age, gender distribution, total cell number or subset yield. Regulatory and stem cell-like memory subsets were obtained from only 8 patients and roughly eight healthy donors, while naive and central memory subsets were obtained from all 30 or so donors. A total of 90 million to 120 million sorted cells were examined across all samples, and a strong correlation was observed between cell number per subset and RNA yield. In the study, TCRB repertoires of sorted circulating CD4+ T cell subsets from recently diagnosed type 1 diabetes patients were compared with those of matched healthy donors. General conclusions and limits of the study: Because cDNA was sequenced instead of genomic DNA, highly expressing activated cells could be over-represented, though the groups showed no difference in activation or CD3 levels. Because small numbers of individuals were included in the HLA sub-analyses, any influence of HLA type on TCRB rearrangement was left unresolved. The naive, central memory and regulatory TCRB repertoires appeared to resemble one another more closely among patients than among healthy donors. Fewer insertions and more nucleotide deletions at VDJ recombination sites were observed in patients with type 1 diabetes, implying thymic rearrangement abnormalities. PCR may preferentially amplify shorter templates, but because patient and control samples were amplified and corrected together, any resulting skew would affect both groups equally. A moderate but significant shortening of TCRB CDR3 length was observed in type 1 diabetes patients in all four CD4+ subsets.

A single peripheral blood draw of approximately 100 mL on average was collected from each donor into heparinised tubes. Naive, central memory, regulatory and stem cell-like memory CD4+ T cells were sorted on a BD FACSAria II using a panel including CD45RO, CCR7, CD25, CD127, CD95 and CD27. Purity was above 98% for every sorted population. Right away, PBMCs were isolated by Lymphoprep density gradient centrifugation and were stained directly, with no culture step. So that batch effects would be minimized, each experiment stained and sorted samples in pairs, pairing one healthy donor with one patient. This clone was observed once. Its specific antigen is unknown. Base quality data are lacking; no much larger clone is found one base away. V is cut back by 5 bases and J by 5 bases, with 6 bases in the junction unmatched. From a lookup of the germline V gene, CDR1 and CDR2 are MNHEY and SVGAGI. Measured from the cysteine to the phenylalanine, the CDR3 is 14 residues long. Only the CDR3 region is kept as DNA, spanning 42 bases read in frame from base 1.

The entire isolated RNA was reverse transcribed using the High Capacity cDNA Reverse Transcription Kit, and thus expressed TCRB transcripts were sequenced. Deep immunoSEQ sequencing was applied to naive, central memory and regulatory T cell samples, giving an average of about 3.57 million total reads per sample. After sorted cells were lysed in RLT buffer, RNA was extracted with DNase-treated RNeasy Micro or Mini kits, with the choice depending on cell number. To prevent cross-contamination, each cell subset was processed individually, whereas patient and healthy donor samples were processed jointly. The immunoSEQ multiplex PCR was used to amplify TCRB sequences from cDNA, generating 87-bp fragments that spanned the CDR3 region. Amplicons were sequenced on the Illumina HiSeq platform. The study's processing was this. PCR bias was corrected computationally using synthetic template baselines, and reads within Hamming distance 2 were collapsed, with unmergeable singletons discarded. Reads were aligned to IMGT to assign V, D and J genes, CDR3 length, and insertions or deletions at six rearrangement sites. Within each subset, clonotype counts were normalized to the number of sorted cells before true diversity and Gini coefficients were calculated with the tcR R package. Repertoire sharing was quantified using the overlap coefficient calculated on TCRB nucleotide sequences. Out-of-frame TCRB sequences from naive cells were analyzed as a proxy for the pre-selection repertoire. TCRdb mirrors the immuneACCESS table, restricted to in-frame sequences. Some clones are absent from its copies; in checked studies, under half trace to an unresolved V gene, and the reason for the others is unknown. V, J and clone size derive from that table, while D and trimming were established from the DNA sequence. For this sample the table gives over 650,000 clones, of which over 13% were detected only once. 0.035% to 0.04% of the sample is in the top ten clones.

Sequencing was performed on naive CD4+ T cells from blood. The cell subset or site label on this specimen signifies: true naive CD4+ T cells. The rearranged segments are TRBV6-5 and TRBJ2-5; 9 middle bases align to TRBD2. The sequence derives from a man in his late teens or twenties with type 1 diabetes. The nucleotide sequence reads as follows: TGTGCCAGCAGTCCTAGCGGGGCCCGGGAGACCCAGTACTTC. Its protein reads: CASSPSGARETQYF.